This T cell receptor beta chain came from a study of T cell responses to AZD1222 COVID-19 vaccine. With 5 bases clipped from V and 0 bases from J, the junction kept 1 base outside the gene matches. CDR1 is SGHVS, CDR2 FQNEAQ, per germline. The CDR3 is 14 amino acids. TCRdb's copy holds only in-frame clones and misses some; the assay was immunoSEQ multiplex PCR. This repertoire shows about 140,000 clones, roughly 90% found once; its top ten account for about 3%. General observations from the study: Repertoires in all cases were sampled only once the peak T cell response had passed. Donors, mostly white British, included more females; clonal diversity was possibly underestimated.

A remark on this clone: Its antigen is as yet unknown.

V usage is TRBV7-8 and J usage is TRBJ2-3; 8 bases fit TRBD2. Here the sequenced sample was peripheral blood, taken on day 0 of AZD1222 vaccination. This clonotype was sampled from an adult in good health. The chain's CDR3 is CASSPSGSTDTQYF. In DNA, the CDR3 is TGTGCCAGCAGCCCTAGCGGGAGCACAGATACGCAGTATTTT. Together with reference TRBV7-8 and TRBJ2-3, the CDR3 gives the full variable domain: GAGVSQSPRYKVAKRGQDVALRCDPISGHVSLFWYQQALGQGPEFLTYFQNEAQLDKSGLPSDRFFAERPEGSVSTLKIQRTQQEDSAVYLCASSPSGSTDTQYFGPGTRLTVL.